This TCR beta chain was documented in a study of shared clonotypes between healthy human individuals. Clones were sequenced by immunoSEQ multiplex PCR, and TCRdb holds only the in-frame ones, with some missing. Of roughly 1,500,000 clones in the sample, just under 99% were seen once. This CDR3 region has 16 residues. V lost 0 bases and J 0 bases, leaving 8 bases between the germline ends. Germline CDR1 reads KGHSH; CDR2 reads LQKENI. The chain joins TRBV18 to TRBJ2-2, with D perhaps given as TRBD1 or TRBD2 (5 bases each). The specimen sequenced was naive CD4+ T cells sorted from blood. Subset: CD45RA+ positively selected. The receptor was derived from a young man in good health. CDR3 bases: TGTGCCAGCTCACCACCGGGGGAAGCGAACACCGGGGAGCTGTTTTTT. Translated, it gives CASSPPGEANTGELFF. The whole variable domain, remainder taken from reference TRBV18 and TRBJ2-2, is NAGVMQNPRHLVRRRGQEARLRCSPMKGHSHVYWYRQLPEEGLKFMVYLQKENIIDESGMPKERFSAEFPKEGPSILRIQQVVRGDSAAYFCASSPPGEANTGELFFGEGSRLTVL.